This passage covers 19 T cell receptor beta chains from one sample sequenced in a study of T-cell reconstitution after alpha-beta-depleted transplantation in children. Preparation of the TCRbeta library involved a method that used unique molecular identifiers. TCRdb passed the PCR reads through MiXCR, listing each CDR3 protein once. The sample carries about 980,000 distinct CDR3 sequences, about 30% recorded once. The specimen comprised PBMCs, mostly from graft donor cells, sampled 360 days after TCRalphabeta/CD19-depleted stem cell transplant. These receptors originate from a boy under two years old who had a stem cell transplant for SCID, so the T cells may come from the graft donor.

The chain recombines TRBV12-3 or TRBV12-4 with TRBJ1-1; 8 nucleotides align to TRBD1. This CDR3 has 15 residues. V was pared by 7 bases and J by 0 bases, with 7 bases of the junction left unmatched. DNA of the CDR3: TGTGCCAGCACTACAGGGGGATCGGTGAACACTGAAGCTTTCTTT. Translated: CASTTGGSVNTEAFF.

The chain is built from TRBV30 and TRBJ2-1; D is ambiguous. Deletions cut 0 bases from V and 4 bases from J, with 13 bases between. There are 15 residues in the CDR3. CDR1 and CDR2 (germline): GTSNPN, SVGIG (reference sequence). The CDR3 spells CAWSVMARRYNEQFF. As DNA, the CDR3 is TGTGCCTGGAGTGTAATGGCTAGGCGGTACAATGAGCAGTTCTTC. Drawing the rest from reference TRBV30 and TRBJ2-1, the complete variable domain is SQTIHQWPATLVQPVGSPLSLECTVEGTSNPNLYWYRQAAGRGLQLLFYSVGIGQISSEVPQNLSASRPQDRQFILSSKKLLLSDSGFYLCAWSVMARRYNEQFFGPGTRLTVL.

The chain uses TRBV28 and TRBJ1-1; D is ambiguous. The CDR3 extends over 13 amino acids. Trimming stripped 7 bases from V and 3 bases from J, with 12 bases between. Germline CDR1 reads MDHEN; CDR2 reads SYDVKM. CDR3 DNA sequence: TGTGCCAGCACATGGCAGTCCGACACTGAAGCTTTCTTT. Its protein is CASTWQSDTEAFF.

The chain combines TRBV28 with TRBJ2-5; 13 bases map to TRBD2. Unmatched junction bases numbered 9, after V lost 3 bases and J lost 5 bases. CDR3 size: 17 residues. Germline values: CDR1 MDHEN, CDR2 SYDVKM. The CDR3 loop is CASSFYGLAGAGETQYF. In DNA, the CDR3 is TGTGCCAGCAGTTTCTACGGACTAGCGGGGGCAGGGGAGACCCAGTACTTC.

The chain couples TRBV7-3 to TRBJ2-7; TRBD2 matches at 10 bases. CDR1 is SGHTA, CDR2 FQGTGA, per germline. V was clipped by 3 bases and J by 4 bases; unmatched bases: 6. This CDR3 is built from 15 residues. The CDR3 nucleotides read TGTGCCAGCAGCTTCGTAGCGGGGGGCCCTTACGAGCAGTACTTC. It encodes CASSFVAGGPYEQYF.

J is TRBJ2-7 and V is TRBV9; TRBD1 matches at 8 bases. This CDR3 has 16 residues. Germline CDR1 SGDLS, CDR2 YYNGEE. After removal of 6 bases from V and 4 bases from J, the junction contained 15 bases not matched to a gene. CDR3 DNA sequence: TGTGCCAGCACCAAGTCGGCCCAGGGGGCCCAGTACGAGCAGTACTTC. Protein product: CASTKSAQGAQYEQYF.

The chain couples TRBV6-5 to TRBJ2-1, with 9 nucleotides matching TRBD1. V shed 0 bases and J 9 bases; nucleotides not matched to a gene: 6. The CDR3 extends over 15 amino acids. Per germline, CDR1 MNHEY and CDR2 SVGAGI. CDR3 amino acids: CASSYSNRGRGEQFF. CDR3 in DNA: TGTGCCAGCAGTTACTCTAACAGGGGGCGGGGTGAGCAGTTCTTC.

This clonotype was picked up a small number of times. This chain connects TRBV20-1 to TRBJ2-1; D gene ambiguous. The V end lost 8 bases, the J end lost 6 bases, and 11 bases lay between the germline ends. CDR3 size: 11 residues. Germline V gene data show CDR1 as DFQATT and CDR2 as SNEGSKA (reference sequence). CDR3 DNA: TGCAGTACCCAGGCTAGCAATGAGCAGTTCTTC. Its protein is CSTQASNEQFF.

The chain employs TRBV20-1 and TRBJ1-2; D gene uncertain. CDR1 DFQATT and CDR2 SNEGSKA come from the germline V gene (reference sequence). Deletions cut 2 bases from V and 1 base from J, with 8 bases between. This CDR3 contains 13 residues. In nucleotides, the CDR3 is TGCAGTGCTAGAACAGCGAGTAACTATGGCTACACCTTC. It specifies CSARTASNYGYTF.

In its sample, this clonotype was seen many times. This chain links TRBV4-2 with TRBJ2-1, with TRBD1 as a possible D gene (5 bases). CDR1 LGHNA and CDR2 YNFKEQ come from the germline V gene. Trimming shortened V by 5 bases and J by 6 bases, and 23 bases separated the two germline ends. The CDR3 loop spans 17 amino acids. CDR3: CASSSQSSGITANEQFF. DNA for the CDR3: TGTGCCAGCAGCTCTCAGAGTTCAGGGATCACCGCCAATGAGCAGTTCTTC.

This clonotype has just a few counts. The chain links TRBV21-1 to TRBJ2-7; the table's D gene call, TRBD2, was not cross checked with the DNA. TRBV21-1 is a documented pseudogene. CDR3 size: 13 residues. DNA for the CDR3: TGTGCCAGCCTCCGGGGCCCGTCCTACGAGCAGTACTTC. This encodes CASLRGPSYEQYF.

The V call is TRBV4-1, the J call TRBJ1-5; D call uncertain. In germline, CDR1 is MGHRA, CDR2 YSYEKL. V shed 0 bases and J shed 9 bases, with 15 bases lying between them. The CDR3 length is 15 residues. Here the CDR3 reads CASSQEAGGVSPQHF. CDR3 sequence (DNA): TGCGCCAGCAGCCAAGAGGCAGGTGGGGTCTCGCCCCAGCATTTT.

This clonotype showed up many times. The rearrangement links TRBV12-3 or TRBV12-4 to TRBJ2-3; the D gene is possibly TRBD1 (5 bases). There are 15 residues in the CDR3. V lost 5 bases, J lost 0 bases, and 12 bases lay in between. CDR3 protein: CASSNTGQSTDTQYF. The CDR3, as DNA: TGTGCCAGCAGTAACACCGGACAAAGCACAGATACGCAGTATTTT.

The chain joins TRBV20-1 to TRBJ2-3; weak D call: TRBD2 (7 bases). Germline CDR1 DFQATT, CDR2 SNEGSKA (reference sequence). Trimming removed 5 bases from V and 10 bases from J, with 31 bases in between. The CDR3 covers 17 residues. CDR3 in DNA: TGCAGTGCTGGGGCCACCCTCTTCGAGGGGGGGCCTAGTGCGCAGTATTTT. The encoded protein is CSAGATLFEGGPSAQYF.

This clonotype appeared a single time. In DNA, the CDR3 is TGTGCCTGGAGTCCTGGAAGACGGGGGAAAATGGGGCCCCTCCACTTT. Its protein product is CAWSPGRRGKMGPLHF. The J gene is TRBJ1-6, the V gene TRBV30; possible D gene TRBD1, 5 bases. The CDR3 has 16 residues. Germline CDR1 GTSNPN, CDR2 SVGIG (reference sequence). V shed 2 bases and J shed 13 bases, with 24 bases lying between them.

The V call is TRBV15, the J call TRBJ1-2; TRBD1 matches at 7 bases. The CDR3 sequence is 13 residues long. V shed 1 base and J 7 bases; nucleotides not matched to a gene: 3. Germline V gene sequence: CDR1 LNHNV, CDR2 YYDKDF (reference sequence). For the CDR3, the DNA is TGTGCCACCAGCAGAGTCCGGGACAGTGGCTACACCTTC. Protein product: CATSRVRDSGYTF.

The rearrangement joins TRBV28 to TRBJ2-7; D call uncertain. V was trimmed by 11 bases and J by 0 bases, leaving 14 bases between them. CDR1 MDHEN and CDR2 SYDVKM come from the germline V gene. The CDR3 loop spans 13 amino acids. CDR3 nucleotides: TGTGCCGCATGCTTCCTCGGCTCCTACGAGCAGTACTTC. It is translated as CAACFLGSYEQYF.

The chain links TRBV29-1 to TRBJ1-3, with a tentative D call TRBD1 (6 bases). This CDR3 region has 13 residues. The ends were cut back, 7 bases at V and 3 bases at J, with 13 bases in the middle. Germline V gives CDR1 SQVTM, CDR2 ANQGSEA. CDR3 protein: CSASQGFGNTIYF. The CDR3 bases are TGCAGCGCGTCACAGGGCTTTGGAAACACCATATATTTT.

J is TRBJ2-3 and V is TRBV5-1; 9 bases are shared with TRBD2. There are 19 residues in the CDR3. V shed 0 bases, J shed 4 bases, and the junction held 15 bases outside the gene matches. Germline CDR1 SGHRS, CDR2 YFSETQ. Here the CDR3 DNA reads TGCGCCAGCAGCTTGGGGGTAGCGGGGGCCACCTCTGGGGCAGATACGCAGTATTTT. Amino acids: CASSLGVAGATSGADTQYF. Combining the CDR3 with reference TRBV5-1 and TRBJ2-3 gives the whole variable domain KAGVTQTPRYLIKTRGQQVTLSCSPISGHRSVSWYQQTPGQGLQFLFEYFSETQRNKGNFPGRFSGRQFSNSRSEMNVSTLELGDSALYLCASSLGVAGATSGADTQYFGPGTRLTVL.